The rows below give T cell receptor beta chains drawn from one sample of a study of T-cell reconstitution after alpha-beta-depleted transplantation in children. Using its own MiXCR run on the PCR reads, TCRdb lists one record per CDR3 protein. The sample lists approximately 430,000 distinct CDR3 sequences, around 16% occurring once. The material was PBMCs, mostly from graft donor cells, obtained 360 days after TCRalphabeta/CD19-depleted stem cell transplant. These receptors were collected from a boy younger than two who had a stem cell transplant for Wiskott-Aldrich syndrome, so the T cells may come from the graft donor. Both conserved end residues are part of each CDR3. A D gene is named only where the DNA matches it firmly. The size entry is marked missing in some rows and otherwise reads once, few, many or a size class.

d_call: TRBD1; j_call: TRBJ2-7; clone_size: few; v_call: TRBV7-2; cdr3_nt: TGTGCCAGCAGCCAGGGGGCAGGAGGGTACGAGCAGTACTTC; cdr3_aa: CASSQGAGGYEQYF
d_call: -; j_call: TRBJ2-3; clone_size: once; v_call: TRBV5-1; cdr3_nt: TGCGCCAGCAGCTTGGCGGTGGGGAGTCCACACAGGGATACGCAGTATTTT; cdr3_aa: CASSLAVGSPHRDTQYF
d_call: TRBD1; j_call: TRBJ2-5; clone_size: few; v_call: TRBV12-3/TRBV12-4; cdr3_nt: TGTGCCAGCAGCCTCAGGGGGCGCGGAGAGACCCAGTACTTC; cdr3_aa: CASSLRGRGETQYF
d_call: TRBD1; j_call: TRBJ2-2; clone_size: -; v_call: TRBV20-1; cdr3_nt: TGCAGTGCTAGAGGGCAGGGGGAAACCGGGGAGCTGTTTTTT; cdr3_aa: CSARGQGETGELFF
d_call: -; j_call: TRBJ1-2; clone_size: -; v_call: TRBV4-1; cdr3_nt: TGCGCCAGCAGCCAAGTTGGGAACAGGGAAGGCTACACCTTC; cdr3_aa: CASSQVGNREGYTF
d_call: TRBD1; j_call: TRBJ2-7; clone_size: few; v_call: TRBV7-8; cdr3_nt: TGTGCCAGCAGCTTAAGGGGGGACAGGGGAAGCCAGTACTTC; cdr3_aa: CASSLRGDRGSQYF
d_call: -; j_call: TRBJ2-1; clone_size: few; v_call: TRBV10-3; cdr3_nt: TGTGCCATCAGTGATCTAGGGGGAGAGGTGGGCAATGAGCAGTTCTTC; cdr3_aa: CAISDLGGEVGNEQFF
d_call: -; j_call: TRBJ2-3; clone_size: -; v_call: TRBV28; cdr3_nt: TGTGCCAGCAGTCTTTCCTTGGGACAAAATACGCAGTATTTT; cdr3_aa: CASSLSLGQNTQYF
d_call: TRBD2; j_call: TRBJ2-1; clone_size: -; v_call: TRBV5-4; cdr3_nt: TGTGCCAGCAGCTCGTCAACTAGCGGCGAGCAGTTCTTC; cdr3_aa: CASSSSTSGEQFF
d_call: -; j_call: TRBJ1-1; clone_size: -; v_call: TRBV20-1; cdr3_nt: TGCAGTGCTAGAGATCTATGGGGAACTGAAGCTTTCTTT; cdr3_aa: CSARDLWGTEAFF
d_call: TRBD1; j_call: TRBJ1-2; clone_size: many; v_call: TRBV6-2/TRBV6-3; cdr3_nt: TGTGCCAGCAGAGTGACAGGGAGCTATGGCTACACCTTC; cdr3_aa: CASRVTGSYGYTF